This entry features one T cell receptor beta chain sequence. The sample has other DNA sequences that encode this CDR3 too. Generated by immunoSEQ multiplex PCR, the TCRdb table keeps only in-frame clones and is missing some. This sample has about 530,000 clones; around 96% occur once, and the top ten carry approximately 0.06%. The sample is drawn from a study of shared clonotypes between healthy human individuals. CD4+ cells yielded CD45RA+ naive and CD45RA-negative memory subsets. V trimming: 1 base; J trimming: 0 bases; junction bases outside the gene matches: 3. Germline assignment: CDR1 MGHRA and CDR2 YSYEKL. The CDR3 consists of 17 residues.

Sequenced: naive CD4+ T cells sorted from blood. Described subset: CD45RA+ positively selected. This TCR was sampled from a woman younger than 45 in good health. The chain carries TRBV4-1 and TRBJ2-7, with 13 bases fitting TRBD2. The CDR3 loop reads CASSQGLAGGSSYEQYF. The CDR3 DNA reads TGCGCCAGCAGCCAAGGACTAGCGGGGGGAAGCTCCTACGAGCAGTACTTC.